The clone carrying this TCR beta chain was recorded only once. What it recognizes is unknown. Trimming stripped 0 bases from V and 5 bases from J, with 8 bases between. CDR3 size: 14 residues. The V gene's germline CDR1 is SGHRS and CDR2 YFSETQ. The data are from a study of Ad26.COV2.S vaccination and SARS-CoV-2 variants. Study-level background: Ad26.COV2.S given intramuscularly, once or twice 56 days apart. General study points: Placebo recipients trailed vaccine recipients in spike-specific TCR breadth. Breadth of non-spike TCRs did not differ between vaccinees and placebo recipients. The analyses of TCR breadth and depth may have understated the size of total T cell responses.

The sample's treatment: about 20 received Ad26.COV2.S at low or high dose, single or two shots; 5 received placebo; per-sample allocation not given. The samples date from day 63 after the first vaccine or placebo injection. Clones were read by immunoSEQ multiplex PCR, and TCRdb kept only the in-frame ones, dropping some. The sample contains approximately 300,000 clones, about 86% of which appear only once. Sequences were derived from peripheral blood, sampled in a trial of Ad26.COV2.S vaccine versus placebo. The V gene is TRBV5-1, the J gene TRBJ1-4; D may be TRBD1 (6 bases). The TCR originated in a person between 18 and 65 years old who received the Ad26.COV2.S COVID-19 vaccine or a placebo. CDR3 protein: CASSLGGTNEKLFF. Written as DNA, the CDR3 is TGCGCCAGCAGCTTGGGGGGGACAAATGAAAAACTGTTTTTT.